These T cell receptor beta chains were read from a single sample in a study of blood T cell repertoires in COVID-19. Clones were read by immunoSEQ multiplex PCR, and TCRdb kept only the in-frame ones, dropping some. The sample consists of about 150,000 clones, under 95% of them appearing once. The sequenced material came from peripheral blood. These TCRs come from a man in his late teens or twenties with COVID-19, enrolled during active disease. Both conserved end residues are part of each CDR3. Each record gives: D gene, V gene, clone size, J gene, CDR3 DNA, CDR3 protein. The D gene is left open where the match is weak. Clone size appears in some rows only: once, few, many, or a class for an expanded clone.

D gene: TRBD1
V gene: TRBV7-2
clone size: .
J gene: TRBJ2-3
CDR3 DNA: TGTGCCAGCAGCTTCGACAGGGGGCTGGCAGATACGCAGTATTTT
CDR3 protein: CASSFDRGLADTQYF

D gene: TRBD2
V gene: TRBV7-9
clone size: .
J gene: TRBJ2-1
CDR3 DNA: TGTGCCAGCAGACAACGGGAGGCCCACTTCTTC
CDR3 protein: CASRQREAHFF

D gene: .
V gene: TRBV6-4
clone size: .
J gene: TRBJ2-3
CDR3 DNA: TGTGCCAGCAGTCCAGGGGACACAGATACGCAGTATTTT
CDR3 protein: CASSPGDTDTQYF

D gene: TRBD2
V gene: TRBV6-5
clone size: once
J gene: TRBJ2-1
CDR3 DNA: TGTGCCAGCATAACGAGGGAGGGAGCCTACAATGAGCAGTTCTTC
CDR3 protein: CASITREGAYNEQFF

D gene: TRBD2
V gene: TRBV25-1
clone size: .
J gene: TRBJ2-1
CDR3 DNA: TGTGCCAACTTTTCCGTAGCGGGAGAGGGGAATGAGCAGTTCTTC
CDR3 protein: CANFSVAGEGNEQFF

D gene: .
V gene: TRBV20-1
clone size: .
J gene: TRBJ1-6
CDR3 DNA: TGCAGTGCTAGTACAGGTGTCAATAATTCACCCCTCCACTTT
CDR3 protein: CSASTGVNNSPLHF

D gene: TRBD2
V gene: TRBV9
clone size: .
J gene: TRBJ2-3
CDR3 DNA: TGTGCCAGCAGCGATACCCAAGCGGGAGGAGGTACAGATACGCAGTATTTT
CDR3 protein: CASSDTQAGGGTDTQYF

D gene: .
V gene: TRBV5-1
clone size: .
J gene: TRBJ2-1
CDR3 DNA: TGCGCCAGCAACCCGGACACCACGGATGAGCAGTTCTTC
CDR3 protein: CASNPDTTDEQFF

D gene: TRBD1
V gene: TRBV27
clone size: once
J gene: TRBJ1-6
CDR3 DNA: TGTGCCAGCAGTCACCAACCCCCGGGACAGGGATATTCACCCCTCCACTTT
CDR3 protein: CASSHQPPGQGYSPLHF

D gene: .
V gene: TRBV28
clone size: .
J gene: TRBJ2-1
CDR3 DNA: TGTGCCAGCAGTTTGATCGGGTTTGAGCAGTTCTTC
CDR3 protein: CASSLIGFEQFF

D gene: TRBD1
V gene: TRBV6-5
clone size: .
J gene: TRBJ1-5
CDR3 DNA: TGTGCCAGCAGTACAGGGGGCTCGGGCAATCAGCCCCAGCATTTT
CDR3 protein: CASSTGGSGNQPQHF

D gene: .
V gene: TRBV18
clone size: .
J gene: TRBJ2-7
CDR3 DNA: TGTGCCAGCTCACCCCTACCCTACGAGCAGTACTTC
CDR3 protein: CASSPLPYEQYF

D gene: .
V gene: TRBV29-1
clone size: .
J gene: TRBJ2-5
CDR3 DNA: TGCAGCGTTGCGGACAGTCCTCAAGAGACCCAGTACTTC
CDR3 protein: CSVADSPQETQYF

D gene: .
V gene: TRBV7-2
clone size: .
J gene: TRBJ2-5
CDR3 DNA: TGTGCCAGCAGCCCGACTAGAACCCAAGAGACCCAGTACTTC
CDR3 protein: CASSPTRTQETQYF

D gene: TRBD1
V gene: TRBV7-2
clone size: .
J gene: TRBJ1-2
CDR3 DNA: TGTGCCAGCAGCTTACCGACAGGGGCTAACTATGGCTACACCTTC
CDR3 protein: CASSLPTGANYGYTF

D gene: TRBD2
V gene: TRBV24-1
clone size: .
J gene: TRBJ2-7
CDR3 DNA: TGTGCCACCAGTGTAGGACTAGCGGGAGACGAGCAGTACTTC
CDR3 protein: CATSVGLAGDEQYF

D gene: .
V gene: TRBV7-2
clone size: once
J gene: TRBJ2-7
CDR3 DNA: TGTGCCAGCAGCTCACGACCAGAGGGGGACGAGCAGTACTTC
CDR3 protein: CASSSRPEGDEQYF

D gene: TRBD1
V gene: TRBV15
clone size: .
J gene: TRBJ2-7
CDR3 DNA: TGTGCCACCAGCAGGGAAGACAGGGGTTTCGACGAGCAGTACTTC
CDR3 protein: CATSREDRGFDEQYF

D gene: .
V gene: TRBV28
clone size: .
J gene: TRBJ2-7
CDR3 DNA: TGTGCCAGCAGCTCTCTAGGGGGTCTCTACGAGCAGTACTTC
CDR3 protein: CASSSLGGLYEQYF

D gene: .
V gene: TRBV11-2
clone size: once
J gene: TRBJ2-1
CDR3 DNA: TGTGCCAGCAGCCCGGTCCGGGACTCCCCGGGCAATGAGCAGTTCTTC
CDR3 protein: CASSPVRDSPGNEQFF

D gene: TRBD1
V gene: TRBV5-1
clone size: .
J gene: TRBJ2-7
CDR3 DNA: TGCGCCAGCAGCTACAGGGACAGCTCCTACGAGCAGTACTTC
CDR3 protein: CASSYRDSSYEQYF

D gene: TRBD1
V gene: TRBV28
clone size: .
J gene: TRBJ1-1
CDR3 DNA: TGTGCCAGCAGGTCGCAGGGGGCGAACACTGAAGCTTTCTTT
CDR3 protein: CASRSQGANTEAFF

D gene: .
V gene: TRBV27
clone size: .
J gene: TRBJ2-7
CDR3 DNA: TGTGCCAGCAGTCCCATGACTGGGTACGGGGTATACGAGGGCTACGAGCAGTACTTC
CDR3 protein: CASSPMTGYGVYEGYEQYF

D gene: .
V gene: TRBV11-2
clone size: once
J gene: TRBJ2-7
CDR3 DNA: TGTGCCAGCAGCTTCCTGACTGTCTCCTACGAGCAGTACTTC
CDR3 protein: CASSFLTVSYEQYF

D gene: TRBD2
V gene: TRBV28
clone size: .
J gene: TRBJ2-7
CDR3 DNA: TGTGCCAGCACCCCGGCGGGGGGGGTCTACGAGCAGTACTTC
CDR3 protein: CASTPAGGVYEQYF

D gene: .
V gene: TRBV7-9
clone size: few
J gene: TRBJ2-7
CDR3 DNA: TGTGCCAGCAGCCTACAATCTAGGACGGGGGAGCTCGAGCAGTACTTC
CDR3 protein: CASSLQSRTGELEQYF

D gene: TRBD1
V gene: TRBV11-3
clone size: .
J gene: TRBJ2-7
CDR3 DNA: TGTGCCAGCAGCTTTTGGGACAGACGAATCTCCTACGAGCAGTACTTC
CDR3 protein: CASSFWDRRISYEQYF

D gene: .
V gene: TRBV13
clone size: .
J gene: TRBJ2-2
CDR3 DNA: TGTGCCAGCAGCTTAGGGTATTCCGGGGAGCTGTTTTTT
CDR3 protein: CASSLGYSGELFF

D gene: .
V gene: TRBV6-1
clone size: .
J gene: TRBJ1-2
CDR3 DNA: TGTGCCAGCAGTGAATTCCATGGACAGCCGGGCTACACCTTC
CDR3 protein: CASSEFHGQPGYTF

D gene: .
V gene: TRBV7-9
clone size: .
J gene: TRBJ2-2
CDR3 DNA: TGTGCCAGCAGTAAGGGGTCCGGGGAGCTGTTTTTT
CDR3 protein: CASSKGSGELFF

D gene: .
V gene: TRBV29-1
clone size: .
J gene: TRBJ1-2
CDR3 DNA: TGCAGCGTTGAAGATCAGGGAGGTTATGGCTACACCTTC
CDR3 protein: CSVEDQGGYGYTF

D gene: .
V gene: TRBV4-3
clone size: .
J gene: TRBJ1-2
CDR3 DNA: TGCGCCAGCAGCCGCGGGGGCAACTATGGCTACACCTTC
CDR3 protein: CASSRGGNYGYTF

D gene: .
V gene: TRBV21-1
clone size: .
J gene: TRBJ1-5
CDR3 DNA: TGTGCCAGCAGCCCCCGAGAGCAGGAGCCCCAGCATTTT
CDR3 protein: CASSPREQEPQHF

D gene: TRBD1
V gene: TRBV2
clone size: .
J gene: TRBJ1-5
CDR3 DNA: TGTGCCAGCAGGGCCGGGACAGGGGATCAGCCCCAGCATTTT
CDR3 protein: CASRAGTGDQPQHF

D gene: TRBD2
V gene: TRBV28
clone size: .
J gene: TRBJ2-1
CDR3 DNA: TGTGCCAGCAGGGGACTAGCGGGAGATGAGCAGTTCTTC
CDR3 protein: CASRGLAGDEQFF

D gene: .
V gene: TRBV12-3/TRBV12-4
clone size: .
J gene: TRBJ1-2
CDR3 DNA: TGTGCCAGCAGCCTCGACAGATATGGCTACACCTTC
CDR3 protein: CASSLDRYGYTF

D gene: .
V gene: TRBV19
clone size: few
J gene: TRBJ2-7
CDR3 DNA: TGTGCCAGTAGTATAGGCAGGGGCTACGAGCAGTACTTC
CDR3 protein: CASSIGRGYEQYF

D gene: .
V gene: TRBV20-1
clone size: .
J gene: TRBJ2-7
CDR3 DNA: TGCAGTGAGGTCAGGCGGGACGAGCAGTACTTC
CDR3 protein: CSEVRRDEQYF

D gene: TRBD1
V gene: TRBV18
clone size: .
J gene: TRBJ1-2
CDR3 DNA: TGTGCCAGCTCACCAGGACAGGGGGGGAACTATGGCTACACCTTC
CDR3 protein: CASSPGQGGNYGYTF

D gene: .
V gene: TRBV7-2
clone size: .
J gene: TRBJ2-7
CDR3 DNA: TGTGCCAGCACCTTAAGAGCGGGTACTACCTACGAGCAGTACTTC
CDR3 protein: CASTLRAGTTYEQYF

D gene: TRBD2
V gene: TRBV5-1
clone size: .
J gene: TRBJ2-1
CDR3 DNA: TGCGCCAGCAGCTTTTTGACTAGCGGTGACAATGAGCAGTTCTTC
CDR3 protein: CASSFLTSGDNEQFF

D gene: .
V gene: TRBV5-4
clone size: .
J gene: TRBJ2-1
CDR3 DNA: TGTGCCAGCAGCTTGTGGAACCGGGACTACAATGAGCAGTTCTTC
CDR3 protein: CASSLWNRDYNEQFF

D gene: TRBD2
V gene: TRBV4-1
clone size: .
J gene: TRBJ2-1
CDR3 DNA: TGCGCCAGCAGCCAAGATCCAGCGGGAGGCCCCTACAATGAGCAGTTCTTC
CDR3 protein: CASSQDPAGGPYNEQFF

D gene: TRBD2
V gene: TRBV6-6
clone size: .
J gene: TRBJ2-1
CDR3 DNA: TGTGCCAGCAGTTACTCACTAGCGGGAGGGAACAATGAGCAGTTCTTC
CDR3 protein: CASSYSLAGGNNEQFF

D gene: .
V gene: TRBV7-9
clone size: .
J gene: TRBJ1-4
CDR3 DNA: TGTGCCAGCAGCCCCAGCGGGGGGATGGGTGAAAAACTGCTTTTT
CDR3 protein: CASSPSGGMGEKLLF

D gene: .
V gene: TRBV5-1
clone size: .
J gene: TRBJ2-7
CDR3 DNA: TGCGCCAGCAGCTTGACAGGGATCACCTCCTACGAGCAGTACTTC
CDR3 protein: CASSLTGITSYEQYF